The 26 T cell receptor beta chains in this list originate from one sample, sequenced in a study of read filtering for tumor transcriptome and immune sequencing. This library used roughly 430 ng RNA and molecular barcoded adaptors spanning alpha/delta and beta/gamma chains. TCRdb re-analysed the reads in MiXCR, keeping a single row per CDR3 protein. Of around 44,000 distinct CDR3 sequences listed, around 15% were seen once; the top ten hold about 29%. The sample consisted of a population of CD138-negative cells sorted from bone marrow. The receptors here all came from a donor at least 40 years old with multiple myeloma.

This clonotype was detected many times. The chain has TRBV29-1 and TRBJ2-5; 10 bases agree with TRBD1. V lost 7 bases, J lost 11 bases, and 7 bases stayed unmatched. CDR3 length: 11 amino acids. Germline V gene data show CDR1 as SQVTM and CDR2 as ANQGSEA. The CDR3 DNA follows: TGCAGCGCCGAAGGGGGACAGGGGCAGTACTTC. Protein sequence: CSAEGGQGQYF.

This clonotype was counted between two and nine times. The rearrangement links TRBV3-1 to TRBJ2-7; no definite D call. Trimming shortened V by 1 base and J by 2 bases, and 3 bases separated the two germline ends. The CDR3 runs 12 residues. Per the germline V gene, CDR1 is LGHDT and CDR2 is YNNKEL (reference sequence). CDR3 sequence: CASSQAAYEQYF. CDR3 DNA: TGTGCCAGCAGCCAAGCCGCCTACGAGCAGTACTTC.

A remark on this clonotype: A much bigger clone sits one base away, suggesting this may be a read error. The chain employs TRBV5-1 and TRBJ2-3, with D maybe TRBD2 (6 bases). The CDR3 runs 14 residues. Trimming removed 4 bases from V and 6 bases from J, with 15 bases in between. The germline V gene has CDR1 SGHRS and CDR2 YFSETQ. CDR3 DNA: TGCGCCAGCAGCCGTGAGTGTGGGAGGGATACGCAGTATTTT. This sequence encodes CASSRECGRDTQYF.

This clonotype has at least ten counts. The CDR3 here is CASSPGSQPSYNEQFF. The CDR3, as DNA: TGCGCCAGCAGCCCGGGGTCACAACCCTCCTACAATGAGCAGTTCTTC. The J gene is TRBJ2-1, the V gene TRBV5-1; D perhaps matches TRBD2 (5 bases). The CDR3 has 16 residues. CDR1 and CDR2 (germline): SGHRS, YFSETQ. Trimming took off 4 bases at V and 0 bases at J, with 14 bases between the two ends.

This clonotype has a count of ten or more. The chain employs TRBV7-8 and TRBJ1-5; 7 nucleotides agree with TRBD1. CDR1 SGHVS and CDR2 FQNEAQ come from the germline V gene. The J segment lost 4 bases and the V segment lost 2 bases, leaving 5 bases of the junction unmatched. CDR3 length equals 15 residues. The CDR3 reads CASSLLTGNNQPQHF. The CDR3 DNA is TGTGCCAGCAGCTTATTGACAGGGAATAATCAGCCCCAGCATTTT.

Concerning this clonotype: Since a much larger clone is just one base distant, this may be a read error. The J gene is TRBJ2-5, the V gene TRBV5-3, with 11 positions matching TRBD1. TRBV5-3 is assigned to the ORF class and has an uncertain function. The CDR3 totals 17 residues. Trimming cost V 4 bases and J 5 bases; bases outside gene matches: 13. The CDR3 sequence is CARSLLSSDRGHETQYF. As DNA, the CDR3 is TGTGCCAGAAGCCTGTTGAGCTCGGACAGGGGGCATGAGACCCAGTACTTC.

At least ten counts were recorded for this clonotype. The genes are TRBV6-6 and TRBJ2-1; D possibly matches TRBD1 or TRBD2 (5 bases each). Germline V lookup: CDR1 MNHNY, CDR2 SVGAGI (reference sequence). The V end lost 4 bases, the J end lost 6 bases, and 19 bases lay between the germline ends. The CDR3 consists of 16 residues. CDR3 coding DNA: TGTGCCAGCAGTTTCACTCGGGACGGAGGACTCAATGAGCAGTTCTTC. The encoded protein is CASSFTRDGGLNEQFF.

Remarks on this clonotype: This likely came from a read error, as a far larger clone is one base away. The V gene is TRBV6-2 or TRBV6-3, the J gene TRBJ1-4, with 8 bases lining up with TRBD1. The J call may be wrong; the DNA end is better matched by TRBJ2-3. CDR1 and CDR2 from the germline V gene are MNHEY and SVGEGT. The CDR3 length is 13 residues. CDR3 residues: CASRQGQAGTQYF. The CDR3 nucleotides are TGTGCCAGCCGACAGGGGCAAGCAGGTACGCAGTATTTT.

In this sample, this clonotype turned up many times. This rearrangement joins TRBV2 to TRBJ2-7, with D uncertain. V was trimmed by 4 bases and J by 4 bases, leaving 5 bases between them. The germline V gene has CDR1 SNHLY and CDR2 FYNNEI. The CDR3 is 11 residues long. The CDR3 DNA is TGTGCCAGCAGTGTGGAGTACGAGCAGTACTTC. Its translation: CASSVEYEQYF.

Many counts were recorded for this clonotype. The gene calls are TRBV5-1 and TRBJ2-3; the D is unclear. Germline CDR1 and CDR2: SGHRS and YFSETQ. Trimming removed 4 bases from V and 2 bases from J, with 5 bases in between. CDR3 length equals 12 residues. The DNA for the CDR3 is TGCGCCAGCAGCCTAAACACAGATACGCAGTATTTT. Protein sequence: CASSLNTDTQYF.

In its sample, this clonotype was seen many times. CDR3 protein: CASRSAGLAGDGAYEQYF. The DNA for the CDR3 is TGTGCCAGTAGATCCGCGGGACTAGCGGGAGACGGGGCCTACGAGCAGTACTTC. The chain is built from TRBV19 and TRBJ2-7, with 14 positions matching TRBD2. Germline trimming cut 6 bases from V and 2 bases from J; bases unmatched to any gene: 12. This CDR3 has 18 amino acids. In germline, CDR1 is LNHDA, CDR2 SQIVND (reference sequence).

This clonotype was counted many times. The CDR3 nucleotides read TGTGCCAGCAGCGCGGGGAGGACGAACACCGGGGAGCTGTTTTTT. Residues: CASSAGRTNTGELFF. The chain carries TRBV7-6 and TRBJ2-2, with D tentatively TRBD2 (6 bases). This CDR3 is 15 amino acids long. Germline V gene sequence: CDR1 SGHVS, CDR2 FNYEAQ. The V end lost 5 bases, the J end lost 0 bases, and 10 bases lay between the germline ends.

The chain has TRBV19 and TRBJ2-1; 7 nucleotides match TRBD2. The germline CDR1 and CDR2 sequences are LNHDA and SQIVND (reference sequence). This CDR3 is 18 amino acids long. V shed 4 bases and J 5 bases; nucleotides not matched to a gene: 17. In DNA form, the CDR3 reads TGTGCCAGTAGTACCGTCTCTACCTTAGCGGGCACGAACAATGAGCAGTTCTTC. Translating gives CASSTVSTLAGTNNEQFF. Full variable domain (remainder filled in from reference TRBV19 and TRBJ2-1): DGGITQSPKYLFRKEGQNVTLSCEQNLNHDAMYWYRQDPGQGLRLIYYSQIVNDFQKGDIAEGYSVSREKKESFPLTVTSAQKNPTAFYLCASSTVSTLAGTNNEQFFGPGTRLTVL.

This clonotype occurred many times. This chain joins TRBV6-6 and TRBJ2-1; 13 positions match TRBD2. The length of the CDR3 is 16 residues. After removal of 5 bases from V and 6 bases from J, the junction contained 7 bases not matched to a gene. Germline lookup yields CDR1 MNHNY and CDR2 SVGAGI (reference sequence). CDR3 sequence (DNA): TGTGCCAGCAGTACATCCAGGACTAGCGGGGGCAATGAGCAGTTCTTC. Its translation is CASSTSRTSGGNEQFF.

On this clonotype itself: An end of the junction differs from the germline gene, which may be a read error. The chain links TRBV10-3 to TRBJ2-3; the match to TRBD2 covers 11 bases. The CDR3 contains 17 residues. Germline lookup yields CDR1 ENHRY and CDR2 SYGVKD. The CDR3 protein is CAIRGTSGGPAADTRYF. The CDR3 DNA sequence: TGTGCCATCAGGGGGACTAGCGGTGGACCCGCGGCAGATACGCGGTATTTT.

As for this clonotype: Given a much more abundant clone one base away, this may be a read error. This CDR3 is CASSQLSYADTYDEQFF. CDR3 DNA: TGCGCCAGCAGTCAATTATCCTATGCGGATACCTACGATGAGCAGTTCTTC. The rearrangement links TRBV23-1 to TRBJ2-1; no reliable D call. TRBV23-1 is an ORF; its function is uncertain. The CDR3 has 17 residues.

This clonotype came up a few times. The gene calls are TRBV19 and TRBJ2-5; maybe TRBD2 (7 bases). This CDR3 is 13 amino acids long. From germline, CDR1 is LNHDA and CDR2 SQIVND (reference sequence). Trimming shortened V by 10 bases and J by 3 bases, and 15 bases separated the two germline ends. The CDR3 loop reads CATQGLAEETQYF. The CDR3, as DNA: TGTGCCACCCAGGGGCTAGCGGAAGAGACCCAGTACTTC.

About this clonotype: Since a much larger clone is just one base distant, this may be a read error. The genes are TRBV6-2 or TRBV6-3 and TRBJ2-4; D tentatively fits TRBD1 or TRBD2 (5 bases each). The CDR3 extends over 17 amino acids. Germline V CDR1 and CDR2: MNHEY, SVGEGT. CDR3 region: CASSYRRDRIAKNIPYF. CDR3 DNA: TGTGCCAGCAGTTACCGACGGGACCGTATAGCCAAAAACATTCCGTACTTC.

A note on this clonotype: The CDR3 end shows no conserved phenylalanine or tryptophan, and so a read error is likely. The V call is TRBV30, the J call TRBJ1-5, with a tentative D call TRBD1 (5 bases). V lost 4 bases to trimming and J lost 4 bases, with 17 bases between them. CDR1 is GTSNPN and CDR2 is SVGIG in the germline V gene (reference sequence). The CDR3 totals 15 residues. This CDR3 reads CAWTGGYGPNQPQHS. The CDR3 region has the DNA TGTGCCTGGACCGGGGGGTACGGTCCAAATCAGCCCCAGCATTCT.

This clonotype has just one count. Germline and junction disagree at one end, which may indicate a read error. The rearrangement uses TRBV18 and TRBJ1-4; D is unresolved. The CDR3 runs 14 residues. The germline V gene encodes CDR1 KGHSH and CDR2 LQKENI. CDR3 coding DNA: TGTGCCAGCTCGCCGAACCATGTGGATGAAAGACTGTTTTTT. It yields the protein CASSPNHVDERLFF.

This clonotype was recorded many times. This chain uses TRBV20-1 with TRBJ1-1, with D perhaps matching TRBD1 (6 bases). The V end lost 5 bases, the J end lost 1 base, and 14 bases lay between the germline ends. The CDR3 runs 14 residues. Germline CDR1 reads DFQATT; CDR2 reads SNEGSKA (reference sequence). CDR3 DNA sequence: TGCAGTGCTCCTAATCGGGGGGCGAACACTGAAGCTTTCTTT. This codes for CSAPNRGANTEAFF.

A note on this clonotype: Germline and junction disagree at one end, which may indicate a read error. CDR3 residues: CASSSPDRGLLTEASF. For the CDR3, the DNA is TGTGCCAGCAGTTCCCCGGACAGGGGGCTTCTCACTGAAGCTTCCTTC. The V and J genes are TRBV12-3 or TRBV12-4 and TRBJ1-1; 11 bases match TRBD1. There are 16 residues in the CDR3.

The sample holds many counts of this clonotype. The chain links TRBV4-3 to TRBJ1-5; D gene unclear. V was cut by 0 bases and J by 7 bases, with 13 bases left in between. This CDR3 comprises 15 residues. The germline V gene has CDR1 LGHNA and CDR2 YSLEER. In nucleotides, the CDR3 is TGCGCCAGCAGCCAAGATTGGCCGGAAGCGCAGCCCCAGCATTTT. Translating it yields CASSQDWPEAQPQHF.

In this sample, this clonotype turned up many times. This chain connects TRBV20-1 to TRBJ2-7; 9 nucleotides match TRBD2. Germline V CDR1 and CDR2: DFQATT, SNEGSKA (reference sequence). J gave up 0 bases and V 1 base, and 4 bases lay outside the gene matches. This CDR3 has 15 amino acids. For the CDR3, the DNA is TGCAGTGCTAGAGCTTTAGCGGGGGACTCCTACGAGCAGTACTTC. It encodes CSARALAGDSYEQYF.

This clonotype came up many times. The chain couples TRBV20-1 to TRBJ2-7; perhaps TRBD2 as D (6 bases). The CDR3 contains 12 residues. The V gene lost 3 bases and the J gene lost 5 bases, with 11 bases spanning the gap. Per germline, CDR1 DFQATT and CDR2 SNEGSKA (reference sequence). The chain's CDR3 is CSASGLLNEQYF. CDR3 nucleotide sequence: TGCAGTGCTAGTGGACTATTAAACGAGCAGTACTTC.

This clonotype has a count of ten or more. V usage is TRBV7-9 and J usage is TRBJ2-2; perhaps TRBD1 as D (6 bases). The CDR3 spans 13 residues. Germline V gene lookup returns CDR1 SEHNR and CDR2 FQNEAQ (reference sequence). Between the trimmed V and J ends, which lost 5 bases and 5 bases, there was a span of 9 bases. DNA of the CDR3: TGTGCCAGCAGCCGGACAGAGACCGGGGAGCTGTTTTTT. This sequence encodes CASSRTETGELFF.